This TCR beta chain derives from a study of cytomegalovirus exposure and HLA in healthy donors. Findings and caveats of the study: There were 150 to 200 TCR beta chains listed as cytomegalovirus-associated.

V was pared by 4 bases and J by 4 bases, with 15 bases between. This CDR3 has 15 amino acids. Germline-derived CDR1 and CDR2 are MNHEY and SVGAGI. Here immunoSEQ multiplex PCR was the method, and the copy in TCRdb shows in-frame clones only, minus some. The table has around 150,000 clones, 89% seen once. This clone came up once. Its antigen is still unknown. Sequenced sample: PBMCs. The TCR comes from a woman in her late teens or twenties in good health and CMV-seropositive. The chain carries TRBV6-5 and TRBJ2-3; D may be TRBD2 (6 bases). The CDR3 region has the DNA TGTGCCAGCAGTTCCCCCGGAGGGTCCCCAGATACGCAGTATTTT. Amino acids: CASSSPGGSPDTQYF.